The 8 T cell receptor beta chains below were found in one sample sequenced in a study of low-dose radiotherapy and immunotherapy resistance in tumors. As to time point: before trial treatment. Priming of first-strand cDNA relied on TRAV- and TRBV-specific primers (covering alpha and beta chains). The PCR that amplified TCRs ran for 20 cycles, relying on a constant-region primer and a V-primer adapter. MiXCR was run by TCRdb on the reads, yielding one entry per CDR3 protein. The repertoire holds 60,000 or so distinct CDR3 sequences, with more than 25% as singletons. This specimen was PBMCs, taken before treatment. These receptors all stem from a male donor with rectosigmoid adenocarcinoma.

At least ten counts were recorded for this clonotype. The chain uses TRBV19 and TRBJ2-6; D not certain. V gave up 2 bases and J gave up 0 bases, with 11 bases separating them. The CDR3 runs 17 residues. From germline, CDR1 is LNHDA and CDR2 SQIVND (reference sequence). The DNA of the CDR3 is TGTGCCAGTAGTATAATGGCCCTCAGCTCTGGGGCCAACGTCCTGACTTTC. This codes for CASSIMALSSGANVLTF.

Many counts were recorded for this clonotype. The chain employs TRBV20-1 and TRBJ2-5; 9 bases line up with TRBD2. Germline V gives CDR1 DFQATT, CDR2 SNEGSKA (reference sequence). The V gene end was trimmed by 0 bases and the J gene end by 5 bases; junction bases not matched to a gene: 10. This CDR3 spans 16 amino acids. CDR3 coding DNA: TGCAGTGCTAGAGAAGGTAGCGGGGGTCTTGGGGAGACCCAGTACTTC. Protein product: CSAREGSGGLGETQYF.

The gene calls are TRBV5-1 and TRBJ2-4, with 8 positions matching TRBD2. Trimming cost V 5 bases and J 5 bases; bases outside gene matches: 3. CDR3 length equals 13 residues. The germline CDR1 and CDR2 sequences are SGHRS and YFSETQ. The CDR3 DNA reads TGCGCCAGCAGGGGTAGCGGGGAAAACATTCAGTACTTC. It encodes CASRGSGENIQYF.

Many counts were recorded for this clonotype. The gene calls are TRBV29-1 and TRBJ1-4; no definite D call. The CDR3 sequence is 14 residues long. Germline CDR1 is SQVTM and CDR2 is ANQGSEA. V lost 1 base to trimming and J lost 7 bases, with 13 bases between them. Here the CDR3 DNA reads TGCAGCGTTGAAGGAATGGAATTTGGTGAAAAACTGTTTTTT. Amino acids: CSVEGMEFGEKLFF.

This clonotype was detected many times. The V call is TRBV2, the J call TRBJ2-3; possible D gene TRBD2, 6 bases. CDR1 SNHLY and CDR2 FYNNEI come from the germline V gene. The CDR3 is 12 amino acids. Trimming left V 8 bases short and J 5 bases short, with 11 bases between. As DNA, the CDR3 is TGTGCCAGCCTGAGGGGAGGAGATACGCAGTATTTT. It codes for CASLRGGDTQYF.

In this sample, this clonotype turned up many times. This chain links TRBV7-2 with TRBJ2-3; weak D call: TRBD2 (6 bases). V lost 7 bases and J 2 bases, leaving 19 bases between the germline ends. This CDR3 has 16 amino acids. The germline V gene encodes CDR1 SGHTA and CDR2 FQGNSA. CDR3 nucleotides: TGTGCCAGCACCAAAGTTGGGGGGTCCTTCACAGATACGCAGTATTTT. Its translation: CASTKVGGSFTDTQYF.

This sequence joins TRBV28 and TRBJ2-1; tentatively, D is TRBD2 (6 bases). Between the trimmed V and J ends, which lost 6 bases and 9 bases, there was a span of 12 bases. CDR3 length: 12 residues. Germline CDR1 and CDR2: MDHEN and SYDVKM. CDR3 DNA sequence: TGTGCCAGCAGGGGGGGAGTCGCTGAGCAGTTCTTC. It translates to CASRGGVAEQFF.

Comment on this clonotype: A far larger clone lies a single base away; this is likely a read error. The chain employs TRBV6-1 and TRBJ2-7; weak D call: TRBD2 (7 bases). Germline CDR1 is MNHNS and CDR2 is SASEGT. This CDR3 has 15 amino acids. V lost 4 bases, J lost 7 bases, and 20 bases lay in between. CDR3 residues: CASSVGGGSYNEQYF. The CDR3 DNA reads as TGTGCCAGCAGTGTTGGCGGGGGCTCCTACAATGAGCAGTACTTC.